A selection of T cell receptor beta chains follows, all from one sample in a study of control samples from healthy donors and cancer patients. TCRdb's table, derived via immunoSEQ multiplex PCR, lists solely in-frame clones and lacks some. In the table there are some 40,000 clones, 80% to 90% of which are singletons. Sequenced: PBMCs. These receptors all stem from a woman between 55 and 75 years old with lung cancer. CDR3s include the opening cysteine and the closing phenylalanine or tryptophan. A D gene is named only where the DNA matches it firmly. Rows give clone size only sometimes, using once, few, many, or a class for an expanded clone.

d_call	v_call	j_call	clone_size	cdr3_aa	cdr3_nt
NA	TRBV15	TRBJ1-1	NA	CATSPLSWTPTEAFF	TGTGCCACCAGCCCGCTTTCCTGGACGCCTACTGAAGCTTTCTTT
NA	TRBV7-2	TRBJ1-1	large	CASSLGPGPRRNTEAFF	TGTGCCAGCAGCTTAGGCCCCGGGCCGCGGAGGAACACTGAAGCTTTCTTT
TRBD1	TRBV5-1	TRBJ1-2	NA	CASSLFGTGRLTDYGYTF	TGCGCCAGCAGCTTGTTTGGGACAGGGAGGTTGACGGACTATGGCTACACCTTC
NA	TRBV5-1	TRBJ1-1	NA	CASSPTENTEAFF	TGCGCCAGCAGCCCGACAGAGAACACTGAAGCTTTCTTT
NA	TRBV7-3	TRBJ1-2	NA	CASSLLGGSYGYTF	TGTGCCAGCAGCCTCCTTGGGGGTTCGTATGGCTACACCTTC
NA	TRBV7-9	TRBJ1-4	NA	CASSLVGANEKLFF	TGTGCCAGCAGCTTAGTAGGAGCAAATGAAAAACTGTTTTTT
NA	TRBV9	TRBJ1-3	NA	CASSVAGQGRSGNTIYF	TGTGCCAGCAGCGTAGCTGGGCAGGGGCGGTCTGGAAACACCATATATTTT
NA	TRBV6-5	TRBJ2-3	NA	CASSRTVLDTQYF	TGTGCCAGCAGCCGGACAGTCTTAGATACGCAGTATTTT
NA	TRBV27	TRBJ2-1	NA	CASLGQFF	TGTGCCAGCTTAGGGCAGTTCTTC
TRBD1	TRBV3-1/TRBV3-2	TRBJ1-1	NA	CASSPRDRGNTEAFF	TGTGCCAGCAGCCCCCGGGACAGGGGGAACACTGAAGCTTTCTTT
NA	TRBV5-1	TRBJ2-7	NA	CASSPESYEQYF	TGCGCCAGCAGCCCGGAATCCTACGAGCAGTACTTC
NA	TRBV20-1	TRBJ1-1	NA	CSASSYAVRGILNTEAFF	TGCAGTGCTAGTAGTTACGCCGTGAGGGGAATACTGAACACTGAAGCTTTCTTT
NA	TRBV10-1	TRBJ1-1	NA	CASKEQTNTEAFF	TGCGCCAGCAAAGAACAAACGAACACTGAAGCTTTCTTT
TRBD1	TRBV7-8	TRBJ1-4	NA	CASSFWDRGEGEKLFF	TGTGCCAGCAGCTTTTGGGACAGGGGGGAAGGTGAAAAACTGTTTTTT
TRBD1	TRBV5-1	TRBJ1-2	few	CASSLGSLRDRNNF	TGCGCCAGCAGCTTAGGTTCTTTGAGGGACAGGAATAACTTC
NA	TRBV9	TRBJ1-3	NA	CASSVAGAGNTIYF	TGTGCCAGCAGCGTAGCAGGGGCTGGAAACACCATATATTTT
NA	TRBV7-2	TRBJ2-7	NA	CASSLAGAYEQYF	TGTGCCAGCAGCTTAGCGGGAGCCTACGAGCAGTACTTC
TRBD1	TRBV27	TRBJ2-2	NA	CASMRPGQYTGELFF	TGTGCCAGCATGAGGCCGGGACAGTACACCGGGGAGCTGTTTTTT
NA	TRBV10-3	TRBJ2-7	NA	CAISESRGRPYEQYF	TGTGCCATCAGTGAGTCTCGGGGTCGCCCCTACGAGCAGTACTTC
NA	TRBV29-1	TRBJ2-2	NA	CSARPEGTGELFF	TGCAGCGCCCGCCCAGAGGGCACCGGGGAGCTGTTTTTT
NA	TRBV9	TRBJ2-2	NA	CAGRWGELFF	TGTGCCGGCCGTTGGGGGGAGCTGTTTTTT
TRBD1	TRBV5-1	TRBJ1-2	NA	CASSLAGTGGEGYTF	TGCGCCAGCAGCTTGGCCGGGACAGGGGGCGAGGGCTACACCTTC
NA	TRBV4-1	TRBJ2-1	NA	CASSQSSYNEQFF	TGCGCCAGCAGCCAGAGCTCCTACAATGAGCAGTTCTTC
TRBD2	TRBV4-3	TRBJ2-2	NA	CASGRAGGTGELFF	TGCGCCAGCGGACGGGCGGGAGGTACCGGGGAGCTGTTTTTT
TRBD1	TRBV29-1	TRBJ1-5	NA	CSVTQGGSNQPQHF	TGCAGCGTTACACAGGGGGGTAGCAATCAGCCCCAGCATTTT
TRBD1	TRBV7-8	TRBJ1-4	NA	CASSPGQREKLFF	TGTGCCAGCAGCCCGGGACAGCGTGAAAAACTGTTTTTT
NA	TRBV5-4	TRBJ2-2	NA	CASSSNPTDTGELFF	TGTGCCAGCAGCTCCAACCCCACGGACACCGGGGAGCTGTTTTTT
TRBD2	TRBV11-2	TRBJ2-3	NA	CASSPSGGQGDTQYF	TGTGCCAGCAGCCCCAGCGGGGGGCAGGGAGATACGCAGTATTTT
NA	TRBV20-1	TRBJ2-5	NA	CSAHWGETQYF	TGCAGTGCCCATTGGGGAGAGACCCAGTACTTC
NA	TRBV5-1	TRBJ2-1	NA	CASSWLTGYPEQFF	TGCGCCAGCAGCTGGCTAACAGGGTACCCTGAGCAGTTCTTC
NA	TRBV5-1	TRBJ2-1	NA	CASSLVVAYNEQFF	TGCGCCAGCAGCTTGGTTGTCGCCTACAATGAGCAGTTCTTC
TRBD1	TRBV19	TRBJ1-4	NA	CASSAGDRDEKLFF	TGTGCCAGTAGTGCCGGGGACAGGGATGAAAAACTGTTTTTT
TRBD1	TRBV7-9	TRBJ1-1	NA	CASSLGDRDKTEAFF	TGTGCCAGCAGCTTAGGCGACAGGGATAAGACTGAAGCTTTCTTT
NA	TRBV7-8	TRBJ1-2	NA	CASSRQAGNYGYTF	TGTGCCAGCAGCCGCCAGGCGGGTAACTATGGCTACACCTTC
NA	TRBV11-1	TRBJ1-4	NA	CASTGYTNEKLFF	TGTGCCAGCACGGGATATACTAATGAAAAACTGTTTTTT